The present TCR beta chain was sequenced within a study of cytomegalovirus exposure and HLA in healthy donors. Germline-derived CDR1 and CDR2 are SGHRS and YFSETQ. CDR3 size: 17 residues. Both 60 Vbeta primers and 13 Jbeta primers went into the PCR. Repertoires were generated with immunoSEQ multiplex PCR, while TCRdb's copy carries only in-frame clones and drops some. The table has over 150,000 clones, 76% seen once. This clonotype was obtained from a man between 60 and 75 years old in good health and CMV-seronegative. The V gene is TRBV5-1, the J gene TRBJ2-5, with 8 bases aligning to TRBD2. The assigned J gene may be wrong: the sequence end matches TRBJ2-7 better. Sequencing input: PBMCs. Here the CDR3 DNA reads TGCGCCAGCATGCAGTATTCGGGGGGGGTCTACTCCTACGAGCAGTACTTC. It encodes CASMQYSGGVYSYEQYF.